This T cell receptor beta chain is from a study of blood T cell repertoires in COVID-19. Study information: Whether acute or convalescent, the COVID-19 samples came from the United States, Italy and Spain. PBMCs, B-cell-depleted T cells, or T cells provided the cDNA or gDNA that made up the material.

The CDR3 has 15 residues. Trimming removed 10 bases at V and 5 bases at J, with 21 bases between. From germline, CDR1 is LNHDA and CDR2 SQIVND (reference sequence). Original processing methods: Reference gene primer amplification yielded estimated nucleated cell counts. The data were produced by immunoSEQ multiplex PCR, yet TCRdb's version contains in-frame clones alone and is incomplete. V, J and clone size reflect that table, while D and trimming were determined from the DNA. The sample lists about 140,000 clones, 85% to 90% occurring once. V and J are TRBV19 and TRBJ2-1, with D hard to call. The source material was peripheral blood. The clonotype was recovered from a woman aged 60 to 75 with acute or convalescent COVID-19. The CDR3 region is CATMTIPDGNNEQFF. The CDR3 DNA follows: TGTGCCACAATGACAATCCCTGACGGTAACAATGAGCAGTTCTTC.